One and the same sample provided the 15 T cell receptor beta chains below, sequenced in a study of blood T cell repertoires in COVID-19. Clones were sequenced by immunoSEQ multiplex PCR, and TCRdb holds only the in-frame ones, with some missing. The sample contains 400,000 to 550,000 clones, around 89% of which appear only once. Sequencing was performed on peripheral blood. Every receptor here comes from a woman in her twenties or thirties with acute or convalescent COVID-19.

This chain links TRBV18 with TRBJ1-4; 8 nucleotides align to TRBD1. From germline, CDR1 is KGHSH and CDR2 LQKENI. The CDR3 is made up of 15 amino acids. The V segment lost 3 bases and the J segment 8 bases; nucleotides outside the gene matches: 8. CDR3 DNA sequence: TGTGCCAGCTCACCCTCGGACAGGGCTTACGAAAAACTGTTTTTT. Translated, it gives CASSPSDRAYEKLFF. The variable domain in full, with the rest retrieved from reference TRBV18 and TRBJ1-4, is NAGVMQNPRHLVRRRGQEARLRCSPMKGHSHVYWYRQLPEEGLKFMVYLQKENIIDESGMPKERFSAEFPKEGPSILRIQQVVRGDSAAYFCASSPSDRAYEKLFFGSGTQLSVL.

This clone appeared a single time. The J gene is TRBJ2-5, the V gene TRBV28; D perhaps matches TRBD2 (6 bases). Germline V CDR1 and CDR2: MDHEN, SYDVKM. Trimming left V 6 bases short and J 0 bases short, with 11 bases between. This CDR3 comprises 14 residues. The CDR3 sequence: CASRHRDYQETQYF. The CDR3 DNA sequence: TGTGCCAGCAGGCACCGGGACTACCAAGAGACCCAGTACTTC.

As DNA, the CDR3 is TGTGCCACACGGAGGCTAACGGGGACCCAGTACTTC. Protein sequence: CATRRLTGTQYF. The rearrangement joins TRBV2 to TRBJ2-5, with D tentatively TRBD2 (5 bases). The germline V gene has CDR1 SNHLY and CDR2 FYNNEI. V lost 10 bases, J lost 7 bases, and 16 bases lay in between. The CDR3 loop spans 12 amino acids.

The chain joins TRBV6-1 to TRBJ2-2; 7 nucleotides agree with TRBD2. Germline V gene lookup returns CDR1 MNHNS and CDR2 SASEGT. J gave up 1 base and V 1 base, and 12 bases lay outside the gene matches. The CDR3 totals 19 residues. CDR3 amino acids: CASSEVSWLADWNTGELFF. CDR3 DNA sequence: TGTGCCAGCAGTGAAGTAAGTTGGCTAGCGGACTGGAACACCGGGGAGCTGTTTTTT.

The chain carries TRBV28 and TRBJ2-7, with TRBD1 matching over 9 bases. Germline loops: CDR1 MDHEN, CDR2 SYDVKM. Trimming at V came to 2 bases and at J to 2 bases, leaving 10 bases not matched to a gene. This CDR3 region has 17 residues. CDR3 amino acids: CASSLSKPGQGPYEQYF. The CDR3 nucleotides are TGTGCCAGCAGTTTAAGTAAACCGGGACAGGGCCCCTACGAGCAGTACTTC.

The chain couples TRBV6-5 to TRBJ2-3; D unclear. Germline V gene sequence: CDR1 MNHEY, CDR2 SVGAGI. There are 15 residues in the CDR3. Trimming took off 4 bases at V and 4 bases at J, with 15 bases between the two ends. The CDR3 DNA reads TGTGCCAGCAGTTCCCCGCGAATATACCCAGATACGCAGTATTTT. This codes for CASSSPRIYPDTQYF.

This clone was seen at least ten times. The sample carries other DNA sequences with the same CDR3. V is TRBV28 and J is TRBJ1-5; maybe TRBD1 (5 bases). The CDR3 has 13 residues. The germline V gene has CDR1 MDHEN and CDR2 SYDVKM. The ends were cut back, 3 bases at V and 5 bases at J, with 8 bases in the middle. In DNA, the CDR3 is TGTGCCAGCAGTTTGACAGATCATCAGCCCCAGCATTTT. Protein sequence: CASSLTDHQPQHF. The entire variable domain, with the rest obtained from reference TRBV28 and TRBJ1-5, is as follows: DVKVTQSSRYLVKRTGEKVFLECVQDMDHENMFWYRQDPGLGLRLIYFSYDVKMKEKGDIPEGYSVSREKKERFSLILESASTNQTSMYLCASSLTDHQPQHFGDGTRLSIL.

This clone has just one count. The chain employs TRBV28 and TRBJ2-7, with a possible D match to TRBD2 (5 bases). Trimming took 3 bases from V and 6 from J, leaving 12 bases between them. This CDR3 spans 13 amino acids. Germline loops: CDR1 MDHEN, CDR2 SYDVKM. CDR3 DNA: TGTGCCAGCAGTTTGCCCGGAGGAGCCGAGCAGTACTTC. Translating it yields CASSLPGGAEQYF.

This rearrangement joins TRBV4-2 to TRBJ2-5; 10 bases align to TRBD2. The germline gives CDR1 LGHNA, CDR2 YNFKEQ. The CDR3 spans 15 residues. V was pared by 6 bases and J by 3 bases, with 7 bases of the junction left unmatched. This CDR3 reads CASRQRGGQEETQYF. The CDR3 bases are TGTGCCAGCAGGCAGCGGGGGGGCCAGGAAGAGACCCAGTACTTC.

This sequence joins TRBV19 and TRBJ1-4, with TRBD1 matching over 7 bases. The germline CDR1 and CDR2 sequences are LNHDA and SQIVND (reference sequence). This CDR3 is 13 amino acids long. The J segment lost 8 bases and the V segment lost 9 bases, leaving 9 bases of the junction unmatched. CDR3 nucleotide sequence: TGTGCCAGCGGACGGGACAGTGACGAAAAACTGTTTTTT. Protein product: CASGRDSDEKLFF.

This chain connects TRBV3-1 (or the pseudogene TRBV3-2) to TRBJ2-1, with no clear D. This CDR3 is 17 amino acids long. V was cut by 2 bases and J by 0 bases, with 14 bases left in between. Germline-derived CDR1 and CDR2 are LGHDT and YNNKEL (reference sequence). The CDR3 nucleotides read TGTGCCAGCAGCCAATCTAGTCCTCTCCTCTCCTACAATGAGCAGTTCTTC. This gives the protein CASSQSSPLLSYNEQFF.

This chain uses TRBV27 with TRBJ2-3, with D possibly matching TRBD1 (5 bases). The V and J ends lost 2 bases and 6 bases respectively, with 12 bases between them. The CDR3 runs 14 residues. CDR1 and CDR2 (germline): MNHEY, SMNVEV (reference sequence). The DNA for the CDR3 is TGTGCCAGCAGTTTAGAGAACAGGATCGATACGCAGTATTTT. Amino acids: CASSLENRIDTQYF.

CDR3 amino acids: CASSYRQNNEQFF. In DNA form, the CDR3 reads TGTGCCAGCAGTTATCGTCAGAACAATGAGCAGTTCTTC. The chain combines TRBV6-6 with TRBJ2-1; D is uncertain. Trimming took off 3 bases at V and 5 bases at J, with 8 bases between the two ends. CDR3 length: 13 amino acids. Germline loops: CDR1 MNHNY, CDR2 SVGAGI (reference sequence).

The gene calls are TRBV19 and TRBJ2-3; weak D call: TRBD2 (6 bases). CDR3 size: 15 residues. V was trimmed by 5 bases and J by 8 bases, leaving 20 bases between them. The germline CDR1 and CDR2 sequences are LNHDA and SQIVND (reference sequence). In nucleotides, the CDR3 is TGTGCCAGTAGTTCACGACTCCTACGGGGAGGTACGCAGTATTTT. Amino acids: CASSSRLLRGGTQYF.

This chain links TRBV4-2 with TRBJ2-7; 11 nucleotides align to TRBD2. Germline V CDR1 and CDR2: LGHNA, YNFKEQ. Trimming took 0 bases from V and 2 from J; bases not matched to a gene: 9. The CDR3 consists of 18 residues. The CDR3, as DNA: TGTGCCAGCAGCCAAGATCTAGGGACTAGCGGACACCCCTACGAGCAGTACTTC. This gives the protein CASSQDLGTSGHPYEQYF.